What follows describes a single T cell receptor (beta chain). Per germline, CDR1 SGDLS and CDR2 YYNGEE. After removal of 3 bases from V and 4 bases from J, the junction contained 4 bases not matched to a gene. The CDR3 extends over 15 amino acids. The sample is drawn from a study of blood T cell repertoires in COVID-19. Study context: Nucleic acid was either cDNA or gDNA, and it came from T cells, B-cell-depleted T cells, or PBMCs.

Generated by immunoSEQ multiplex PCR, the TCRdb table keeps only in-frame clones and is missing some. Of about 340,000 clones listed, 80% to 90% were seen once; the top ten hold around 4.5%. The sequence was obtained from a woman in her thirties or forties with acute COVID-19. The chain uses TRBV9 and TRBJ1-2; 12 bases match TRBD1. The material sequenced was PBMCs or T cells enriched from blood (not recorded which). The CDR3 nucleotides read TGTGCCAGCAGCGGCGGGACAGGGGGCCTCTATGGCTACACCTTC. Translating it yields CASSGGTGGLYGYTF.